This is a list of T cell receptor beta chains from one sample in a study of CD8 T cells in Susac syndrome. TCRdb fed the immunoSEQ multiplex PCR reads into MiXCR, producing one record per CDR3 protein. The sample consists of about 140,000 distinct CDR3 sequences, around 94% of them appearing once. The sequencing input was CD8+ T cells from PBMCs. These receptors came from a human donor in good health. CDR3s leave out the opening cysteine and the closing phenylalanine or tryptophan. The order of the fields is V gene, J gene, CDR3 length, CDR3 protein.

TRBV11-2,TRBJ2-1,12,ASRDTESYNEQF
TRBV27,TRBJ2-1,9,ASSFGSEQF
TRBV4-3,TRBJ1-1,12,ASSQDALGTEAF
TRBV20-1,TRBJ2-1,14,SAPGLAGPNGNEQF
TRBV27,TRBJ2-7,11,ATVAGGGYEQY
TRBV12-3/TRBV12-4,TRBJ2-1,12,ASTPMEAGNEQF
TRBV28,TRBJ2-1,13,ASSLRERYNNEQF
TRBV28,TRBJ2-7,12,ASSLGGASYEQY
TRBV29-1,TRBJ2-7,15,SVELDRGLSRSYEQY
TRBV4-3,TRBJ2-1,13,ASSQPLAGGNEQF
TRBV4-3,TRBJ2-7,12,ASSHSQGLDEQY
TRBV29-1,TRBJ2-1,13,SAEPGGSSYNEQF
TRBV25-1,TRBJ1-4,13,ASSESELYGEKLF
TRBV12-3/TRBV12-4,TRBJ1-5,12,ASSKTGAHQPQH
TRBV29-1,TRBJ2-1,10,SVEGVGGEQF
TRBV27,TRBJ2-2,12,ATRFPGFTGELF
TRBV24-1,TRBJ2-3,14,ATSDSWDRVPDTQY
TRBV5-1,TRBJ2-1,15,ASSFRGTSRVVDEQF
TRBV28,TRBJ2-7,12,ASSPYQTGSEQY
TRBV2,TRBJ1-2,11,ASKHRGLNGYT
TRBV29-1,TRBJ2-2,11,SSWSGHTGELF
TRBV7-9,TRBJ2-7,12,ATEGQGRSYEQY
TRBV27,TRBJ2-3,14,ASSSRTSGTADTQY
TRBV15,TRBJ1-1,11,ATSSDPNTEAF
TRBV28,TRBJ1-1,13,ASSLRQSMNTEAF
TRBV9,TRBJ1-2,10,ASSAKVLGYT
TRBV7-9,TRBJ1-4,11,ASSPPGNEKLF
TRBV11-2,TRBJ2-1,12,ASSPPSAPHEQF
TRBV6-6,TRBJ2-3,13,ASSRGPWATDTQY
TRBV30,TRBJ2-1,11,AWSVDYGNEQF
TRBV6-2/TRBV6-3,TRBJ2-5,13,ASSYGTGGQETQY
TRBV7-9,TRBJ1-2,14,ASSSRTGGVLQGYT
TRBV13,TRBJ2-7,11,ASSLRMTYEQY
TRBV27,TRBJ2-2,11,ASSLWGGRELF
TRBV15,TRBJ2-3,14,ATSQTLAGAGDTQY
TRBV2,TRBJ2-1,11,ASSDWDYNEQF
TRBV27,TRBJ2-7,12,ASSLTGIPHEQY
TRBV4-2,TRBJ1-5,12,ASSQGPSPQPQH
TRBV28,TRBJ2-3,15,ASSRGTSSGFTDTQY
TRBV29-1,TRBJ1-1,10,SVGALDTEAF
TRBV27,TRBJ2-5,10,ASRAGGKTQY
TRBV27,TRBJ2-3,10,ASSFHTDTQY
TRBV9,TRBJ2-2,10,ASSGPTGELF
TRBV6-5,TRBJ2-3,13,ASSYTSSRTDTQY
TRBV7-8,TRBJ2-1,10,ASSLKNNEQF
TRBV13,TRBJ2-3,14,ASSFVTSGSTDTQY
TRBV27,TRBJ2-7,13,ASTRLAGESYEQY
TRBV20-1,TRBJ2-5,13,SARVLAGGVETQY
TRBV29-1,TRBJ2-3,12,SVSERERTDTQY
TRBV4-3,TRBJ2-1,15,ASSQDIWAGSYNEQF